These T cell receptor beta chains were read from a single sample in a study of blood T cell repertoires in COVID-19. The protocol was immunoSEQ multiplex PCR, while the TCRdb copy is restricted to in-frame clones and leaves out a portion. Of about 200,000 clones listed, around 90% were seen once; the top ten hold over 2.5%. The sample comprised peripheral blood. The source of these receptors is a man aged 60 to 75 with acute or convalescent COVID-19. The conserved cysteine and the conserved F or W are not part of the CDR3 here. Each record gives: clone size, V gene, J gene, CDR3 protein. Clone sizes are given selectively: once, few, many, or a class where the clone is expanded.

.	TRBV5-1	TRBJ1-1	ASSLVGGKNTEAF
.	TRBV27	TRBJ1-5	ASSPRTGYGQPQH
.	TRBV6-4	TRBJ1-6	ASSQSGRWRASSYNSPLH
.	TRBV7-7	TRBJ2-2	ASSLERGATGELF
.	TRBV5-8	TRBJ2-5	ASSSGYQETQY
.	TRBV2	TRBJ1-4	ASSPRLRGTNEKLF
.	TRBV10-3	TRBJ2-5	AISEGTNQETQY
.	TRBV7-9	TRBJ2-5	ASTNSGGEGETQY
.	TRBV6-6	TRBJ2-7	ASSYGTGGRYEQY
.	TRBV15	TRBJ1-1	ATSRDLGLNTEAF
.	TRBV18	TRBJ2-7	ASSPYLEREAYEQY
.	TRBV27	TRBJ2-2	ASSLNRGLGTGELF
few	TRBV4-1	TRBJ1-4	ASSQGDSATNEKLF
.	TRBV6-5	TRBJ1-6	ASSTGAYNSPLH
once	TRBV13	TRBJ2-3	ASSYRTGATDTQY
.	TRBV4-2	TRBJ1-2	ASSPEGAANYGYT
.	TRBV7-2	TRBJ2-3	ASTYVPTDTQY
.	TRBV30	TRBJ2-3	ASPTLGGSTDTQY
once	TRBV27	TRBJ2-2	ASSRQSLGELF
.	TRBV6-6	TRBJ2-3	ATDRGTDTQY
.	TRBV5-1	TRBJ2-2	ASSPGLAGGQGGELF
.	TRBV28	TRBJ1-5	ASAPDGGGNQPQH
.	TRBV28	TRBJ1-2	ASSQPGTGSGYT
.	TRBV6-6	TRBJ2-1	ASSYWTSGDNEQF
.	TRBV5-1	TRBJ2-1	ASSLGDTFNEQF
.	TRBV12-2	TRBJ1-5	ASRLRGQGGGQPQH
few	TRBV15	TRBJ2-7	ATSRVLATGEQY
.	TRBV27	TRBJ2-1	ASSSWGTGNEQF
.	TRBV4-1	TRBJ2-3	ASSQEGRAGLSYDTQY
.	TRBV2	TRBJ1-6	ASRGGRGTYNSPLH
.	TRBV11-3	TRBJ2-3	ASSSHTADRGGVDTQY
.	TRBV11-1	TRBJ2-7	ASSSGQVVGQY
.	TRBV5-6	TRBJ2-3	ASSLTGEDTQY
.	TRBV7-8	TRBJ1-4	ASSTYRGPTNEKLF
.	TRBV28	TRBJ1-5	ASRHYTARAHQPQH
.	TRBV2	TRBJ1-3	ASSPRGNTIY
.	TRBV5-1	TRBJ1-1	ASSLSAGAPNTEAF
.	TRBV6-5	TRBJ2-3	ASSPEGSSDTQY
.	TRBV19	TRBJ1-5	ASRPGNRPNQPQH
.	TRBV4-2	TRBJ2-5	ASSQGGQGDQETQY
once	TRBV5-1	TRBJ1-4	ASSYQGPGEKLF
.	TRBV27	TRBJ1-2	ASSLSLGEGGRGYT
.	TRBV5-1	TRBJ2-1	ASSLAPTSGGAGQF
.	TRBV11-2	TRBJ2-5	ASSLSYAGETQY
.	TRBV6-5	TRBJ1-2	ASTFDGDIGYT
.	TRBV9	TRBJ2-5	ASSVSHGMQGETQY
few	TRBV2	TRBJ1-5	ASSRPGGAVGNQPQH
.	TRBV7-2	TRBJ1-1	ASSLDSVRGTF
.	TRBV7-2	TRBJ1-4	ASSLGGRMGKLF